The rows below give T cell receptor beta chains drawn from one sample of a study of T cells in Graves' hyperthyroidism and ophthalmopathy. TCRdb used MiXCR to reprocess the multiplex PCR reads, holding one entry per CDR3 protein. The sample holds around 450,000 distinct CDR3 sequences, around 15% seen once. Sequenced sample: blood. These receptors were taken from a young woman with Graves' hyperthyroidism. Each CDR3 is given without its conserved first and last residue.

>13|TRBV7-2
ASSQDQGGADTQY
>13|TRBV5-4
ASSVPGQGFYEQY
>13|TRBV6-2/TRBV6-3
ASSIPGKRNSPLH
>13|TRBV20-1
SARPWNNYNSPLH
>12|TRBV28
ASSFQVANEKLF
>11|TRBV15
ATSRDGGYGYT
>13|TRBV28
ASSFGQGARYEQY
>11|TRBV3-1
ASSQGRNYGYT
>12|TRBV4-1
ASSQDFAGYEQY
>13|TRBV4-1
ASSQDRGPKNIQY
>9|TRBV20-1
SARGDLAQY
>15|TRBV6-1
ASSRLAGTHSTDTQY
>12|TRBV5-1
ASSPGQGAETQY
>11|TRBV5-1
ASSLMGVAGYT
>13|TRBV7-9
ASSQAGGRAYEQY
>14|TRBV7-2
ASSLPRDRVHQPQH
>11|TRBV6-2/TRBV6-3
ASGPGGISGYT
>11|TRBV30
AWSGGHQETQY
>13|TRBV20-1
SAKEGARERNEQF
>11|TRBV6-2/TRBV6-3
ASSPSDRYEQY
>14|TRBV4-1
ASSQAGQGFTDTQY
>13|TRBV14
ASSQGRGGSYEQY
>13|TRBV11-2
ASSFGIRTQETQY
>14|TRBV6-1
ASSHTASVPTGELF
>8|TRBV29-1
SVADGGYT
>11|TRBV5-1
ASAGTGGETQY
>12|TRBV10-3
AISLQGAHNEQF
>13|TRBV5-1
ASRTRLAGQETQY
>8|TRBV30
AGGSYEQH